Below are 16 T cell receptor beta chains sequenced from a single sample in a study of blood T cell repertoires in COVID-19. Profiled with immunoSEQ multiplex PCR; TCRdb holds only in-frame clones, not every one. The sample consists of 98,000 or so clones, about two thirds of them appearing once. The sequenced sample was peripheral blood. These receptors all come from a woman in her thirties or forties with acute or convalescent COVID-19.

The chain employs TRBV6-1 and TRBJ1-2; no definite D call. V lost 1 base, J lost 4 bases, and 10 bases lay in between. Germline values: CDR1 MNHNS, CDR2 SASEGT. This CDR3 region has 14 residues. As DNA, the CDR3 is TGTGCCAGCAGTGAAGGTCCAGGCCCCTATGGCTACACCTTC. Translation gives CASSEGPGPYGYTF.

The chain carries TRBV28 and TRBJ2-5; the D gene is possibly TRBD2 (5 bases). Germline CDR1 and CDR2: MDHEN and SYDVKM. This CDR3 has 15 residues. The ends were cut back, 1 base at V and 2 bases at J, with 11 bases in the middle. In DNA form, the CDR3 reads TGTGCCAGCAGTTTATTGGGAGAAACTCAAGAGACCCAGTACTTC. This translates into CASSLLGETQETQYF.

CDR3: CASSETGLAGGFNTQYF. In DNA, the CDR3 is TGTGCCAGCAGTGAAACGGGACTAGCGGGGGGGTTCAATACGCAGTATTTT. This chain connects TRBV25-1 to TRBJ2-3; TRBD2 matches 16 bases. With 2 bases clipped from V and 7 bases from J, the junction kept 6 bases outside the gene matches. CDR1 MGHDK and CDR2 SYGVNS come from the germline V gene. The CDR3 loop spans 17 amino acids.

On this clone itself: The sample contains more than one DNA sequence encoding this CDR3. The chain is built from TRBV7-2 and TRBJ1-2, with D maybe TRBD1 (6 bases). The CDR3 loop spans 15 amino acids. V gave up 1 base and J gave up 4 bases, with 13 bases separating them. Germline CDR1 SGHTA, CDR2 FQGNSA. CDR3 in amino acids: CASSLGQATSYGYTF. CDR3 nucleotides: TGTGCCAGCAGCTTAGGACAGGCAACGAGCTATGGCTACACCTTC.

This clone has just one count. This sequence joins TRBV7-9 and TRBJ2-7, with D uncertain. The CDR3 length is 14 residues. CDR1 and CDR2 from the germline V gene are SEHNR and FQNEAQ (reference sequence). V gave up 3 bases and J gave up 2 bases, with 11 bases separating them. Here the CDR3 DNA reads TGTGCCAGCAGCTTCGACATAGTGACCTACGAGCAGTACTTC. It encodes CASSFDIVTYEQYF.

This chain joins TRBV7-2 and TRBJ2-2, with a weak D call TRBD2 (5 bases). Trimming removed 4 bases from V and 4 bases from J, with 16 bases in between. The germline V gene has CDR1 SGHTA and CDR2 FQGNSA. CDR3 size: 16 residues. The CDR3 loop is CASSSATGRGTGELFF. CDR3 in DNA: TGTGCCAGCAGCTCCGCGACGGGTCGGGGCACCGGGGAGCTGTTTTTT. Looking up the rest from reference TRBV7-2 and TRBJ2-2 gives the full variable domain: GAGVSQSPSNKVTEKGKDVELRCDPISGHTALYWYRQSLGQGLEFLIYFQGNSAPDKSGLPSDRFSAERTGGSVSTLTIQRTQQEDSAVYLCASSSATGRGTGELFFGEGSRLTVL.

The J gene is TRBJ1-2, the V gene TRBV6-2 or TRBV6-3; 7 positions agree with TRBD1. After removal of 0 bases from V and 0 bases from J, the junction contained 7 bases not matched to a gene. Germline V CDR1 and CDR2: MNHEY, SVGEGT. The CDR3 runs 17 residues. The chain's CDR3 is CASSYSVQGQANYGYTF. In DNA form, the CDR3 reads TGTGCCAGCAGTTACTCTGTACAGGGGCAAGCTAACTATGGCTACACCTTC.

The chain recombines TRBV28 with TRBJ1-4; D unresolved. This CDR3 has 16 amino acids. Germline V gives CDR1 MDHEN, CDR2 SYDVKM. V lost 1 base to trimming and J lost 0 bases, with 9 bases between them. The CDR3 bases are TGTGCCAGCAGTTTATCCGCGGGAGCAACTAATGAAAAACTGTTTTTT. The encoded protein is CASSLSAGATNEKLFF. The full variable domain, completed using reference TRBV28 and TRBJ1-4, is DVKVTQSSRYLVKRTGEKVFLECVQDMDHENMFWYRQDPGLGLRLIYFSYDVKMKEKGDIPEGYSVSREKKERFSLILESASTNQTSMYLCASSLSAGATNEKLFFGSGTQLSVL.

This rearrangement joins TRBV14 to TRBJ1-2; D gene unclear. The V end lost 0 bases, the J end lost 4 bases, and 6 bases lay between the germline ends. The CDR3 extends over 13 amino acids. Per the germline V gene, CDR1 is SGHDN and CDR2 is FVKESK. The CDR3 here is CASSQDYSYGYTF. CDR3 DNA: TGTGCCAGCAGCCAAGATTACAGCTATGGCTACACCTTC.

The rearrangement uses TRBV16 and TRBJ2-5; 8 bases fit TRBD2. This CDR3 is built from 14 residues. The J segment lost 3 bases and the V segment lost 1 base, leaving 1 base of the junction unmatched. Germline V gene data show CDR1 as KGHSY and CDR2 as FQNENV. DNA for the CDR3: TGTGCCAGCAGCCAATTGACTAGCGAAGAGACCCAGTACTTC. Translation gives CASSQLTSEETQYF.

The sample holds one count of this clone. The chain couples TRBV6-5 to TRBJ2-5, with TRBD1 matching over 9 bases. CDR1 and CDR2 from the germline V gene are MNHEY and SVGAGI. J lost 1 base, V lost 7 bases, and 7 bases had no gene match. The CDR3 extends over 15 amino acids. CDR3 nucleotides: TGTGCCAGCACCCTGACAGGGGGGACCCAAGAGACCCAGTACTTC. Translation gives CASTLTGGTQETQYF.

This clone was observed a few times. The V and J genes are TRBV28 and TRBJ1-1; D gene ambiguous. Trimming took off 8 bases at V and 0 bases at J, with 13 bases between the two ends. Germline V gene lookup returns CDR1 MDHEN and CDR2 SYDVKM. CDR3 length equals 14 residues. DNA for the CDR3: TGTGCCAGCGAAACCTTAGAGGTGAACACTGAAGCTTTCTTT. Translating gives CASETLEVNTEAFF.

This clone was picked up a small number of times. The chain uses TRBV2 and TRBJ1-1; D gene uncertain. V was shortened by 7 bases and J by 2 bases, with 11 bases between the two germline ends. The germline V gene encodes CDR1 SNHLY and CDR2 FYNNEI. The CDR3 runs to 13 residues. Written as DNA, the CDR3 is TGTGCCAGCACCCTCGGTGGTAACACTGAAGCTTTCTTT. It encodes CASTLGGNTEAFF.

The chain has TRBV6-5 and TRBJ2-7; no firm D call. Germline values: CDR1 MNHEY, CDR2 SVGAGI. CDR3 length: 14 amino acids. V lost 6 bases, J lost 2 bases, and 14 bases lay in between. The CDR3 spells CASSRSYEAYEQYF. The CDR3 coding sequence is TGTGCCAGCAGCCGGTCCTATGAGGCCTACGAGCAGTACTTC.

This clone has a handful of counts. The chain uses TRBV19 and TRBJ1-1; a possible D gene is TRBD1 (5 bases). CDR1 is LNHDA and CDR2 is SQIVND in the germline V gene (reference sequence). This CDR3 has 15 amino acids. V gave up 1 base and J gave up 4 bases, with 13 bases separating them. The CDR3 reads CASSIGSRAVTEAFF. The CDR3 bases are TGTGCCAGTAGTATAGGCAGCAGGGCGGTCACTGAAGCTTTCTTT.

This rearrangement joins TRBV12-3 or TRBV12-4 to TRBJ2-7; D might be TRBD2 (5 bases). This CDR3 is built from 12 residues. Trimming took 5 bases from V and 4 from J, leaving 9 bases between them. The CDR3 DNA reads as TGTGCCAGCAGTCCCCGCGGGTACGAGCAGTACTTC. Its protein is CASSPRGYEQYF.